This record concerns one T cell receptor beta chain sequence. The antigen this receptor binds is unknown. The cohort comprised under 700 healthy bone marrow donors. All cohort members were sampled while nominally healthy, although unrecorded immune exposures were likely present. The donor was CMV seronegative and was included in the group of over 300 seronegative cohort members. A peripheral blood sample was provided by each donor, and peripheral blood mononuclear cells were used for TCR beta sequencing. Genomic DNA was extracted from the blood cell samples with the Qiagen DNeasy Blood Extraction Kit. The library was made by the immunoSEQ multiplex PCR assay. The multiplex PCR relied on a mix of 60 forward primers for TCR Vbeta segments and 13 reverse primers for TCR Jbeta segments. A multiplex PCR assay on genomic DNA amplified the CDR3 region of rearranged TCR beta genes. The Illumina HiSeq System was used to sequence the amplified TCR beta libraries as 87-base-pair reads. Concerning the study's data processing: A later analysis counted about 80 million unique TCR beta chains across the approximately 700 repertoires, and roughly 10 million of these chains were shared by at least two donors. A nearest-neighbor algorithm error-corrected the raw reads and collapsed the reads into unique sequences, merging closely related sequences to remove PCR and sequencing errors. Alignment of CDR3 sequences to IMGT reference sequences was used to assign V, D and J gene segments. For a sequence to be retained, at least a six-nucleotide match to both a V gene segment and a J gene segment was required. A rearrangement counted as productive if the CDR3 had no stop codons and remained in frame with V and J, and every other rearrangement counted as non-productive. CDR3 was defined by IMGT convention, running from the second conserved V-encoded cysteine to the conserved J-encoded phenylalanine. The earlier analysis of 587 of the donors excluded any sequence lacking an unambiguous match to a single V gene segment. In an earlier analysis of some 590 of the donors, a V segment was called functional when productive rearrangements were above 56.7%, and segregating when the standard deviation between donors exceeded 5%. A statistical classification framework was built for diagnosing cytomegalovirus status from the catalog of TCR beta chain sequences. In a later analysis, TCR nucleotide sequences were compared against IMGT/GENE-DB human TR gene sequences so that V and J genes could be assigned. Using the TCRdist pipeline, a later analysis assigned CDR3 sequences along with most-parsimonious VDJ recombination scenarios. In a later analysis, every TCR beta chain was defined by the combination of its CDR3 amino acid sequence and its V-gene family, and reads without a unique V-gene family were dropped. A later analysis removed 600 or so highly shared, low-generation-probability nucleotide sequences to deal with suspected cross-contamination and a sequencing artifact. In a later analysis, a clonal expansion index for each public chain was calculated from normalized within-repertoire ranks of inferred template counts. In a later analysis, generation probabilities were computed using a VDJ recombination model fitted to out-of-frame rearrangements, and the results were checked against IGoR. A later analysis scored TCR-TCR, TCR-HLA and TCR-CMV co-occurrence with hypergeometric tests, applying a repertoire-size bias correction to TCR pairs. To estimate false discovery rates, a later analysis permuted the HLA or CMV assignments 20 times. A later analysis grouped co-occurring TCRs with DBSCAN, adding TCRdist sequence similarity when clustering within HLA-allele-positive subsets. Repertoires with fewer than 30,000 or more than 120,000 public chains, plus five repertoires with anomalous nucleotide sharing, were excluded from co-occurrence clustering. TCRdb obtained this table from immuneACCESS and retained in-frame rearrangements with V and J assigned. These tables miss some clones; where compared with another copy, unresolved V genes account for less than half of the shortfall, and the remainder is unexplained. V and J calls and clone size are those listed in that table; D and trimming were worked out from the DNA. The table for this sample records some 150,000 clones. The ten largest clonotypes hold about 2.2% of the sample.

This sample stems from a study of cytomegalovirus exposure and HLA in healthy donors (dated by TCRdb to the late 2010s). Notes on the research overall: In an earlier analysis of some 610 of the donors, about 260 Gb of sequence data and 100 million or so unique TCR beta sequences from roughly 180 million T cells were reported. The number of donors typed differed by locus, with about 629-640 for A, B, C, DRB1 and DQB1, roughly 520 for DQA1, about 610 for DPA1, and approximately 470 for DPB1. High-throughput TCR immunosequencing, statistical association of individual TCRs with disease status, and machine learning were combined to predict cytomegalovirus infection status. To study patterns of TCR occurrence, a later analysis re-analyzed previously published TCR beta repertoires from several hundred donors and added high-resolution HLA genotyping. Of the 350 to 450 genotyped donors, approximately 81% were placed in the genetic ancestry cluster associated with self-reported Caucasian donors. In an earlier analysis of roughly 540 of the donors, high-throughput TCR beta sequencing was used to judge whether each TCR beta V gene segment behaved as functional or pseudogenic. A separate validation cohort of approximately 120 different subjects was used in addition to the 666-subject first cohort. The study aimed to test whether signatures of past pathogen exposure could be identified by cataloging public T cell receptors. Donor age, sex, ethnicity and CMV serostatus were compiled alongside the repertoire data. An early release that covered fewer than 800 HLA-typed donors contained about 300 gigabases of sequencing data and some 87 million unique TCR sequences. HLA typing covered class I and class II loci at four-digit resolution. The T cell repertoires of under 700 subjects were profiled by immunosequencing and related to cytomegalovirus serostatus. Among 398 genotyped donors of the cohort, an average of 235,054 unique TCR beta nucleotide sequences were sequenced per donor, around 18% of them non-productive. In a later genetic analysis, genome-wide SNP genotypes for about 65% of the roughly 700 donors were used, and that subset was treated as a discovery cohort. Every discovery cohort repertoire had been produced on one sequencing platform. Because of strong linkage in the cohort, four or five DR-DQ haplotypes were treated as single units for association and clustering. The later analysis used no new phenotypic data to find candidate immune exposures, relying instead on TCR beta sequences and their occurrence across donors.

Broader findings and caveats from the paper: According to a later analysis, parvovirus B19, influenza, CMV and Epstein-Barr virus appeared linked to several top co-occurrence clusters. An association between a missense DCLRE1C variant and V-gene and J-gene trimming of TCR beta chains was found in a later genetic analysis and replicated in an independent cohort. The only immune exposure information available for the cohort was CMV serostatus. The sequencing pipeline was judged likely to have produced a cluster of highly shared sequence variants as a technical artifact. In a later analysis, most CMV-associated TCR beta chains were found to appear HLA-restricted, with HLA associations seemingly driven largely by CMV exposure. The classifier was reported to diagnose cytomegalovirus status with high specificity and sensitivity in both the original and validation cohorts. When HLA alleles, especially DR and DQ, strongly co-occurred, TCR associations were difficult to assign to individual alleles. A total of 164 TCR beta chains were listed by the study as associated with cytomegalovirus. At a false discovery rate of 0.05, a later analysis linked 15,000 to 20,000 TCR beta sequences to specific HLA alleles. In a later analysis, HLA-associated TCR beta chains showed more clonal expansion and lower generation probabilities than non-associated chains that were equally common. Only TCR beta chains were sequenced in this cohort, and the absence of alpha or paired-chain data limited detectable features. Most TCR sequences were observed very rarely across donors, whereas some public TCRs were present in many individuals. A later genetic analysis reported fewer N-insertions in productive TCRs among donors in an Asian-associated ancestry cluster than the approximately 670-donor mean. In vitro tests confirmed that a few of the cytomegalovirus-associated TCR beta chains recognize cytomegalovirus antigens. Because counts were too low, around 17 rarely observed V segments, including chromosome 9 orphons, were left out of the earlier analysis of a few hundred of the donors. Roughly uniform sequencing depth across donors was assumed in presence/absence analyses, although this assumption may not hold. Broadly in line with IMGT annotations, most TCR beta V segments showed up in productive rearrangements about 90% or about 30% of the time in an earlier analysis of approximately 640 of the donors. According to the authors, the approach could potentially be generalized to other disease states and immunological phenotypes. In a later analysis, the rate of TCR association differed among HLA loci, with DRB1 alleles having the most associated TCRs and HLA-C alleles having the fewest. Linkage disequilibrium might explain the correlated functional status among segregating V segments, but an unknown experimental factor could not be ruled out. A further reported finding was that TCR beta sequences accurately predicted the HLA-A and HLA-B alleles for most subjects in the first cohort. Because HLA typing was unavailable for some donors at each locus, only the typed subset was used in association tests.

The clonotype originates from a woman younger than 30 in good health and CMV-seronegative. The source material was PBMCs.

The nucleotide sequence reads as follows: TGTGCCTGGAGCGTGGGGCGGGGATATATAGCCAAAAACATTCAGTACTTC. Translated, this gives CAWSVGRGYIAKNIQYF. The rearrangement combines TRBV30 with TRBJ2-4, and the D gene may be TRBD2, 6 bases matching. For CDR1 and CDR2, the germline V gene (reference sequence) lists GTSNPN and SVGIG. The CDR3 has 17 amino acids, counting the end cysteine and phenylalanine. The DNA shown is the 51-base CDR3, in frame from base 1. Cut back by 3 bases and 0 bases, the V and J ends lie 18 bases apart.